This T cell receptor (beta chain) is from a study of blood T cells in healthy people across ages. Whole-study findings and limits: With age, beta diversity per million T cells declined roughly linearly, significantly by roughly 40. Naive and antigen-experienced cells could not be conclusively compared, given unsorted PBMCs.

The trim removed 7 bases at V and 2 bases at J, leaving 6 bases unmatched. This CDR3 has 15 amino acids. Germline V gene sequence: CDR1 SGHTA, CDR2 FQGNSA. This clonotype has only one observation. The antigen is undetermined. A sample-barcoded 5' primer and a J-beta primer mix were used in a second PCR of about 7 to 12 cycles. The template-switch adaptor was a 5' adaptor with 12 random nucleotides. It tagged each cDNA molecule. One entry per CDR3 protein results from TCRdb running MiXCR on the 5' RACE reads. The data contain roughly 2 million distinct CDR3 sequences, roughly 52% of them singletons. Sequencing input: blood. The clonotype originates from a woman aged 40 to 50 in good health. This sequence joins TRBV7-2 and TRBJ2-4; 9 bases fit TRBD1. CDR3 nucleotides: TGTGCCAGCACTACAGGGGGCGCCACCAAAAACATTCAGTACTTC. Residues: CASTTGGATKNIQYF.